The 32 T cell receptor beta chains below all came from one sample that was sequenced in a study of human T cells and chemical hapten exposure. TCRdb re-called the RACE reads through MiXCR, storing one row per CDR3 protein. The sample includes 25,000 to 30,000 distinct CDR3 sequences, 8.5% to 9.5% of them seen just once. Stated time point: patch test 2, 6 weeks after DPC sensitization. Treatment of the sample: therapeutic diphenylcyclopropenone sensitization with weekly scalp DPC. The sequencing here drew on whole blood, taken in connection with sensitization to the hapten diphenylcyclopropenone (DPC). Receptor source: a man aged 30 to 39 with alopecia areata. Some clones in this sample may be carry-over from other donors' samples.

CDR3: CASSSSWGGGSGTDTQYF. CDR3 sequence (DNA): TGTGCCAGCAGCTCCTCCTGGGGCGGAGGTAGTGGCACAGATACGCAGTATTTT. V usage is TRBV7-2 and J usage is TRBJ2-3; either TRBD1 or TRBD2 may supply D (5 bases each). This CDR3 comprises 18 residues. The V and J ends lost 4 bases and 1 base respectively, with 21 bases between them. Germline V gene sequence: CDR1 SGHTA, CDR2 FQGNSA.

This clonotype was counted at least ten times. This chain uses TRBV27 with TRBJ2-3; D is possibly TRBD1 or TRBD2 (6 bases each). V was clipped by 10 bases and J by 9 bases, with 14 bases between them. CDR1 is MNHEY and CDR2 is SMNVEV in the germline V gene (reference sequence). The CDR3 is 11 amino acids. The CDR3 here is CATLGGLTQYF. CDR3 DNA sequence: TGTGCCACCCTAGGGGGACTCACGCAGTATTTT.

The table lists this clonotype with many counts. The chain employs TRBV7-8 and TRBJ2-1; the D gene is possibly TRBD1 (6 bases). Between the trimmed V and J ends, which lost 3 bases and 2 bases, there was a span of 8 bases. The CDR3 is made up of 14 amino acids. From germline, CDR1 is SGHVS and CDR2 FQNEAQ. The DNA for the CDR3 is TGTGCCAGCAGCTTCCGGGACACCTACAATGAGCAGTTCTTC. Protein: CASSFRDTYNEQFF.

This clonotype was counted a few times. This chain joins TRBV3-1 and TRBJ1-1; D not certain. V lost 3 bases to trimming and J lost 0 bases, with 8 bases between them. Germline V gene data show CDR1 as LGHDT and CDR2 as YNNKEL (reference sequence). This CDR3 has 14 residues. The CDR3 DNA reads as TGTGCCAGCAGCCACAGGACGTTGAACACTGAAGCTTTCTTT. It specifies CASSHRTLNTEAFF.

Within the sample, this clonotype is medium-sized. This chain connects TRBV4-1 to TRBJ2-5; 12 bases fit TRBD1. V shed 1 base and J 5 bases; nucleotides not matched to a gene: 14. CDR3 length: 19 amino acids. Germline loops: CDR1 MGHRA, CDR2 YSYEKL. DNA for the CDR3: TGCGCCAGCAGCCAAGCTGACCGGCTCACCGGGACAGGGGGCGAGACCCAGTACTTC. Translation gives CASSQADRLTGTGGETQYF.

This clonotype was counted a few times. J is TRBJ2-7 and V is TRBV7-9; maybe TRBD1 (5 bases). Between the trimmed V and J ends, which lost 3 bases and 5 bases, there was a span of 14 bases. The CDR3 is made up of 14 amino acids. Germline CDR1 reads SEHNR; CDR2 reads FQNEAQ (reference sequence). The CDR3 nucleotides read TGTGCCAGCAGCTTGGGGCTAGAACCCGACGAGCAGTACTTC. Translation: CASSLGLEPDEQYF.

This clonotype was observed at least ten times. This chain connects TRBV4-3 to TRBJ2-2, with 13 bases identical to TRBD2. The CDR3 is 19 residues long. Per the germline V gene, CDR1 is LGHNA and CDR2 is YSLEER. The junction had 4 bases not matched to a gene; V was cut back by 0 bases and J by 0 bases. The CDR3, as DNA: TGCGCCAGCAGCCAAGATACGACTAGCGGGGGGCCGAACACCGGGGAGCTGTTTTTT. This sequence encodes CASSQDTTSGGPNTGELFF.

Many counts were recorded for this clonotype. The chain carries TRBV2 and TRBJ2-4, with TRBD2 matching 7 bases. Germline CDR1 and CDR2: SNHLY and FYNNEI. V shed 0 bases, J shed 6 bases, and the junction held 8 bases outside the gene matches. The CDR3 is made up of 16 amino acids. CDR3 bases: TGTGCCAGCAGTGAAGCGGGGGGGAGCCCTAGAAACATTCAGTACTTC. Translation gives CASSEAGGSPRNIQYF.

This clonotype has more than one count but fewer than ten. V gene TRBV6-2 or TRBV6-3 combines with J gene TRBJ1-5; D call uncertain. V shed 0 bases and J shed 3 bases, with 18 bases lying between them. The germline V gene encodes CDR1 MNHEY and CDR2 SVGEGT. This CDR3 spans 18 amino acids. CDR3 protein: CASSYSSPKALHNQPQHF. Written as DNA, the CDR3 is TGTGCCAGCAGTTACTCGTCGCCTAAGGCACTACACAATCAGCCCCAGCATTTT.

This clonotype turned up a few times. The chain links TRBV7-9 to TRBJ2-2, with 8 bases aligning to TRBD1. This CDR3 comprises 16 residues. The V gene's germline CDR1 is SEHNR and CDR2 FQNEAQ (reference sequence). J lost 2 bases, V lost 5 bases, and 7 bases had no gene match. The CDR3 DNA reads as TGTGCCAGCAGCGGAACCGGGACAGGAAACACCGGGGAGCTGTTTTTT. This gives the protein CASSGTGTGNTGELFF. The whole variable domain, remainder taken from reference TRBV7-9 and TRBJ2-2, is DTGVSQNPRHKITKRGQNVTFRCDPISEHNRLYWYRQTLGQGPEFLTYFQNEAQLEKSRLLSDRFSAERPKGSFSTLEIQRTEQGDSAMYLCASSGTGTGNTGELFFGEGSRLTVL.

This clonotype occurred a few times. The gene calls are TRBV19 and TRBJ1-5; D remains ambiguous. The CDR3 totals 13 residues. V was clipped by 5 bases and J by 1 base, with 6 bases between them. In germline, CDR1 is LNHDA, CDR2 SQIVND (reference sequence). As DNA, the CDR3 is TGTGCCAGTAGTCCGGCCAGCAATCAGCCCCAGCATTTT. Translation: CASSPASNQPQHF.

The V and J genes are TRBV29-1 and TRBJ2-7; 9 nucleotides line up with TRBD1. Trimming took 7 bases from V and 5 from J; bases not matched to a gene: 9. The germline V gene encodes CDR1 SQVTM and CDR2 ANQGSEA. This CDR3 spans 13 amino acids. The CDR3 sequence: CSAKQGAAHEQYF. The CDR3 nucleotides are TGCAGCGCAAAACAGGGGGCGGCCCACGAGCAGTACTTC.

This clonotype appeared many times. The chain carries TRBV29-1 and TRBJ2-1, with TRBD2 matching over 8 bases. Germline V gives CDR1 SQVTM, CDR2 ANQGSEA. The CDR3 loop spans 16 amino acids. Trimming took 0 bases from V and 4 from J; bases not matched to a gene: 8. CDR3 sequence reads: CSVEDQVPSGYNEQFF. The CDR3 DNA follows: TGCAGCGTTGAAGATCAGGTACCTAGCGGGTACAATGAGCAGTTCTTC.

V is TRBV5-1 and J is TRBJ2-7; TRBD1 agrees at 8 bases. The CDR3 has 14 amino acids. V lost 4 bases to trimming and J lost 0 bases; unmatched junction nucleotides: 3. CDR1 SGHRS and CDR2 YFSETQ come from the germline V gene. CDR3 sequence (DNA): TGCGCCAGCAGCGCGGGACAGGCCTCCTACGAGCAGTACTTC. This translates into CASSAGQASYEQYF. Full variable domain (rest looked up from reference TRBV5-1 and TRBJ2-7): KAGVTQTPRYLIKTRGQQVTLSCSPISGHRSVSWYQQTPGQGLQFLFEYFSETQRNKGNFPGRFSGRQFSNSRSEMNVSTLELGDSALYLCASSAGQASYEQYFGPGTRLTVT.

This clonotype was observed many times. CDR3 DNA sequence: TGTGCCAGCAGCGCCGGGACCGAAGAGACCCAGTACTTC. Translation gives CASSAGTEETQYF. The rearrangement uses TRBV9 and TRBJ2-5; either TRBD1 or TRBD2 may fit D (5 bases each). CDR1 is SGDLS, CDR2 YYNGEE, per germline. CDR3 length: 13 amino acids. V was shortened by 3 bases and J by 3 bases, with 9 bases between the two germline ends.

This clonotype came up many times. The chain employs TRBV7-2 and TRBJ1-4, with D unclear. V lost 2 bases to trimming and J lost 0 bases, with 7 bases between them. This CDR3 has 15 residues. From germline, CDR1 is SGHTA and CDR2 FQGNSA. The CDR3 loop is CASSLSSATNEKLFF. In nucleotides, the CDR3 is TGTGCCAGCAGCTTATCTTCAGCAACTAATGAAAAACTGTTTTTT. The entire variable domain, with the rest obtained from reference TRBV7-2 and TRBJ1-4, is as follows: GAGVSQSPSNKVTEKGKDVELRCDPISGHTALYWYRQSLGQGLEFLIYFQGNSAPDKSGLPSDRFSAERTGGSVSTLTIQRTQQEDSAVYLCASSLSSATNEKLFFGSGTQLSVL.

At least ten counts were recorded for this clonotype. The chain uses TRBV7-9 and TRBJ2-3; a weak D match, TRBD1 (6 bases). Deletions cut 3 bases from V and 0 bases from J, with 10 bases between. CDR1 and CDR2 from the germline V gene are SEHNR and FQNEAQ (reference sequence). The CDR3 has 15 amino acids. The CDR3 region is CASSLGQGSTDTQYF. The DNA of the CDR3 is TGTGCCAGCAGCTTGGGGCAGGGGAGCACAGATACGCAGTATTTT.

This clonotype ranks as medium-sized (0.01 to 0.1%). The rearrangement joins TRBV29-1 to TRBJ1-1; D is undetermined. Germline CDR1 reads SQVTM; CDR2 reads ANQGSEA. CDR3 length: 12 residues. The V gene lost 5 bases and the J gene lost 3 bases, with 10 bases spanning the gap. CDR3 loop: CSVTRLDTEAFF. CDR3 sequence (DNA): TGCAGCGTTACCCGATTAGACACTGAAGCTTTCTTT.

In its sample, this clonotype ranks as medium-sized (0.01 to 0.1%). The chain recombines TRBV9 with TRBJ1-6; a weak D match, TRBD1 (5 bases). Germline-derived CDR1 and CDR2 are SGDLS and YYNGEE. V was pared by 0 bases and J by 7 bases, with 5 bases between. The CDR3 runs 13 residues. CDR3 DNA sequence: TGTGCCAGCAGCGTAGGGGGGAATTCACCCCTCCACTTT. It encodes CASSVGGNSPLHF.

CDR3 protein: CAWSVPSGGTPDTQYF. CDR3 nucleotide sequence: TGTGCCTGGAGTGTACCTAGCGGGGGGACCCCAGATACGCAGTATTTT. J is TRBJ2-3 and V is TRBV30, with TRBD2 identical over 11 bases. The ends lost 0 bases at V and 4 bases at J; junction bases unmatched: 6. CDR3 length equals 16 residues. Germline lookup yields CDR1 GTSNPN and CDR2 SVGIG (reference sequence). Full variable domain (outside the CDR3, taken from reference TRBV30 and TRBJ2-3): SQTIHQWPATLVQPVGSPLSLECTVEGTSNPNLYWYRQAAGRGLQLLFYSVGIGQISSEVPQNLSASRPQDRQFILSSKKLLLSDSGFYLCAWSVPSGGTPDTQYFGPGTRLTVL.

The table lists this clonotype with many counts. The CDR3 protein is CASSPGEGPGYTF. The CDR3, as DNA: TGTGCCAGCAGCCCGGGCGAGGGCCCTGGCTACACCTTC. This chain joins TRBV11-2 and TRBJ1-2, with unresolved D. The germline gives CDR1 SGHAT, CDR2 FQNNGV. V shed 5 bases and J shed 7 bases, with 14 bases lying between them. The CDR3 runs to 13 residues.

This clonotype has ten or more counts. The genes are TRBV10-2 and TRBJ1-6; the D gene is possibly TRBD1 (6 bases). V dropped 6 bases and J dropped 0 bases, with 24 bases sitting between them. The germline V gene has CDR1 WSHSY and CDR2 SAAADI. The CDR3 contains 20 residues. The CDR3 region is CASRGEKKPGQSSYNSPLHF. The CDR3, as DNA: TGCGCCAGCAGAGGGGAAAAAAAACCGGGACAAAGCTCCTATAATTCACCCCTCCACTTT.

The sample holds many counts of this clonotype. The V call is TRBV18, the J call TRBJ2-7; 8 nucleotides match TRBD2. V was clipped by 2 bases and J by 5 bases; unmatched bases: 11. Germline V gene sequence: CDR1 KGHSH, CDR2 LQKENI. This CDR3 is 16 amino acids long. In DNA, the CDR3 is TGTGCCAGCTCACCAGTTAGCGGGGTTCATTCTAACGAGCAGTACTTC. Encoded protein: CASSPVSGVHSNEQYF. The variable domain in full, with the rest retrieved from reference TRBV18 and TRBJ2-7, is NAGVMQNPRHLVRRRGQEARLRCSPMKGHSHVYWYRQLPEEGLKFMVYLQKENIIDESGMPKERFSAEFPKEGPSILRIQQVVRGDSAAYFCASSPVSGVHSNEQYFGPGTRLTVT.

The chain links TRBV12-5 to TRBJ1-5, with 7 bases that match TRBD1. J was trimmed by 3 bases and V by 6 bases; bases with no gene match: 8. The CDR3 spans 15 residues. Germline V CDR1 and CDR2: LGHNT, FRNRAP. The CDR3 region has the DNA TGTGCTAGTGGCCCTGACAGGGCCATCAATCAGCCCCAGCATTTT. Amino acid sequence: CASGPDRAINQPQHF.

This clonotype was detected only a few times. The chain uses TRBV12-3 or TRBV12-4 and TRBJ2-1, with unresolved D. With 6 bases removed from V and 4 bases from J, the gap between germline ends came to 4 bases. CDR3 length: 11 amino acids. CDR3: CASSLYNEQFF. The CDR3, as DNA: TGTGCCAGCAGCCTGTACAATGAGCAGTTCTTC.

This clonotype showed up many times. The CDR3 DNA reads as TGTGCCAGCAGCGTAATCCTATTAGCGGGAGTAAAAGAGACCCAGTACTTC. This gives the protein CASSVILLAGVKETQYF. This rearrangement joins TRBV7-9 to TRBJ2-5; 9 nucleotides agree with TRBD2. The V and J ends lost 5 bases and 3 bases, in that order; junction bases with no gene match: 13. The germline CDR1 and CDR2 sequences are SEHNR and FQNEAQ (reference sequence). This CDR3 is built from 17 residues.

This clonotype was seen ten or more times. This sequence joins TRBV25-1 and TRBJ1-2; D unresolved. The CDR3 contains 18 residues. The germline V gene encodes CDR1 MGHDK and CDR2 SYGVNS. The V gene lost 4 bases and the J gene lost 0 bases, with 21 bases spanning the gap. CDR3 coding DNA: TGTGCCAGCAGTGGAGGGCACGGCAAGACTCGAGCTAACTATGGCTACACCTTC. It yields the protein CASSGGHGKTRANYGYTF.

This clonotype was recorded many times. The chain links TRBV27 to TRBJ1-2, with TRBD1 as a possible D gene (6 bases). This CDR3 is 15 amino acids long. Germline assignment: CDR1 MNHEY and CDR2 SMNVEV (reference sequence). Trimming removed 2 bases from V and 7 bases from J, with 17 bases in between. In nucleotides, the CDR3 is TGTGCCAGCAGTTTAGGGTCCCAGGGGAGGTTTGGCTACACCTTC. Residues: CASSLGSQGRFGYTF.

In its sample, this clonotype was seen a few times. V gene TRBV20-1 combines with J gene TRBJ2-2, with 12 bases aligning to TRBD2. Germline assignment: CDR1 DFQATT and CDR2 SNEGSKA (reference sequence). This CDR3 region has 16 residues. V gave up 4 bases and J gave up 7 bases; unmatched junction bases: 10. The CDR3, as DNA: TGCAGTGCTAAGCCCCTAGCGGGAGGGCAAGGCGGGGAGCTGTTTTTT. Its protein is CSAKPLAGGQGGELFF.

This clonotype has ten or more counts. V usage is TRBV18 and J usage is TRBJ1-1; D not resolved. Trimming removed 5 bases at V and 5 bases at J, with 18 bases between. Looked up from germline, CDR1 is KGHSH and CDR2 is LQKENI. The CDR3 extends over 15 amino acids. CDR3 region: CASSYGVRGMTEAFF. DNA for the CDR3: TGTGCCAGCTCATACGGCGTGCGGGGAATGACTGAAGCTTTCTTT.

A few counts support this clonotype. The rearrangement uses TRBV5-1 and TRBJ2-5; D might be TRBD2 (5 bases). Trimming removed 4 bases at V and 5 bases at J, with 9 bases between. The CDR3 totals 12 residues. Germline CDR1 is SGHRS and CDR2 is YFSETQ. In DNA form, the CDR3 reads TGCGCCAGCAGCGCGACGGGGGAGACCCAGTACTTC. It yields the protein CASSATGETQYF.

CDR3 sequence reads: CASSSGDSSNQPQHF. CDR3 nucleotides: TGTGCCAGCAGCTCAGGGGACAGTAGCAATCAGCCCCAGCATTTT. V is TRBV7-9 and J is TRBJ1-5; TRBD1 matches at 7 bases. Germline trimming cut 4 bases from V and 0 bases from J; bases unmatched to any gene: 3. CDR3 length: 15 residues. CDR1 is SEHNR, CDR2 FQNEAQ, per germline (reference sequence).